A selection of T cell receptor beta chains follows, all from one sample in a study of shared clonotypes between healthy human individuals. Profiling relied on immunoSEQ multiplex PCR, and the TCRdb table lists in-frame clones only, not all of them. The sample contains some 2.1 million clones, around 96% of which appear only once. Specimen: naive CD8+ T cells sorted from blood. The receptors shown here come from a man between 18 and 29 years old in good health. CDR3s include the opening cysteine and the closing phenylalanine or tryptophan. The D gene is left open where the match is weak. The size entry is marked missing in some rows and otherwise reads once, few, many or a size class.

clone size	J gene	D gene	V gene	CDR3 DNA	CDR3 protein
NA	TRBJ2-3	NA	TRBV10-3	TGTGCCTCTAGCGCCCTCGGAGCAGATACGCAGTATTTT	CASSALGADTQYF
NA	TRBJ2-7	NA	TRBV19	TGTGCCAGTAGCGCCCTGGGGGGTGAGCAGTACTTC	CASSALGGEQYF
NA	TRBJ2-1	TRBD2	TRBV5-1	TGCGCCAGCAGCTTGGGGACTAGCGGGAGGGGCAATGAGCAGTTCTTC	CASSLGTSGRGNEQFF
NA	TRBJ2-7	NA	TRBV5-8	TGTGCCAGCAGCTTGACGCTAGGTTACTCCTACGAGCAGTACTTC	CASSLTLGYSYEQYF
once	TRBJ2-5	NA	TRBV7-6	TGTGCCAGCAGCTTAGTGGGGTCGGAGATCCAAGAGACCCAGTACTTC	CASSLVGSEIQETQYF
NA	TRBJ2-2	TRBD2	TRBV30	TGTGCCTGGGACCCTGTGGGGGGGAGGAACACCGGGGAGCTGTTTTTT	CAWDPVGGRNTGELFF
NA	TRBJ2-5	TRBD2	TRBV9	TGTGCCAGCAGTCCTACCCGGACTAGCGGGGGAGAAGAGACCCAGTACTTC	CASSPTRTSGGEETQYF
NA	TRBJ1-2	TRBD1	TRBV5-1	TGCGCCAGCAGCCTGGACAGGGGAGCTAACTATGGCTACACCTTC	CASSLDRGANYGYTF
NA	TRBJ2-1	NA	TRBV5-4	TGTGCCAGCAGCTTGCAAGGGTTGCGTGAGCAGTTCTTC	CASSLQGLREQFF
NA	TRBJ2-4	TRBD2	TRBV7-9	TGTGCCAGCAGCTTAGCGGCGGGGGGGCCGGACATTCAGTACTTC	CASSLAAGGPDIQYF
NA	TRBJ1-2	TRBD1	TRBV30	TGTGCCTGGAGCGAACAGGGGTACGGCTACACCTTC	CAWSEQGYGYTF
NA	TRBJ2-2	NA	TRBV7-9	TGTGCCAGCCCAAGGCAGAACACCGGGGAGCTGTTTTTT	CASPRQNTGELFF
NA	TRBJ1-1	NA	TRBV10-3	TGTGCCATCTGGGATTCGTTAACGAACACTGAAGCTTTCTTT	CAIWDSLTNTEAFF
NA	TRBJ2-1	NA	TRBV29-1	TGCAGCGTTGAGGGGGGTTGGGGTATTCTTGGTTTGTTCTTC	CSVEGGWGILGLFF
NA	TRBJ1-5	NA	TRBV27	TGTGCCAGCAGTCTAATGGGTAATCAGCCCCAGCATTTT	CASSLMGNQPQHF
NA	TRBJ2-1	NA	TRBV10-3	TGTGCCATCAGTGAGTCGAGGCGGGACAGAGACAATGAGCAGTTCTTC	CAISESRRDRDNEQFF
NA	TRBJ1-5	NA	TRBV27	TGTGCCAGCAGTTTATATTTGAGTGGCAATCAGCCCCAGCATTTT	CASSLYLSGNQPQHF
once	TRBJ1-5	NA	TRBV6-1	TGTGCCAGCAGTGAAATGGATCAGCCCCAGCATTTT	CASSEMDQPQHF
once	TRBJ1-2	NA	TRBV7-9	TGTGCCAGCAGCTTAGAAAGCCAGACTAGCTATGGCTACACCTTC	CASSLESQTSYGYTF
NA	TRBJ2-5	NA	TRBV15	TGTGCCACCAGCACCCCCGCCGGGGGTCTGAGTGAGACCCAGTACTTC	CATSTPAGGLSETQYF
NA	TRBJ2-7	TRBD1	TRBV28	TGTGCCAGCAGGGGCGGGACAGGTATCATGGAGCAGTACTTC	CASRGGTGIMEQYF
NA	TRBJ2-2	NA	TRBV6-5	TGTGCCAGCAGCCCTTTGCGAGGAAACACCGGGGAGCTGTTTTTT	CASSPLRGNTGELFF
NA	TRBJ2-1	NA	TRBV27	TGTGCCAGCACGCAAAGGCAGTTCTTC	CASTQRQFF
NA	TRBJ2-7	NA	TRBV7-9	TGTGCCAGCAGCTTAGCGTATGGGGCCTCCTACGAGCAGTACTTC	CASSLAYGASYEQYF
NA	TRBJ1-4	NA	TRBV2	TGTGCCAGCAGGACCCCGCCTAATGACTCGTGGACTAATGAAAAACTGTTTTTT	CASRTPPNDSWTNEKLFF
once	TRBJ2-1	NA	TRBV9	TGTGCCAGCAGCGTAGGGACAGCAAACAATGAGCAGTTCTTC	CASSVGTANNEQFF
NA	TRBJ2-1	TRBD1	TRBV7-9	TGTGCCAGCAGCTTAGGGGGACAGGGTTTTGGTGAGCAGTTCTTC	CASSLGGQGFGEQFF
NA	TRBJ2-7	TRBD1	TRBV10-3	TGTGCCATCAGTGAGCCGGGACAGGGAACCTACGAGCAGTACTTC	CAISEPGQGTYEQYF
NA	TRBJ2-2	NA	TRBV6-1	TGTGCCAGCAGTGAGCCGACAGAGGCCGGGGAGCTGTTTTTT	CASSEPTEAGELFF
NA	TRBJ1-4	NA	TRBV21-1	TGTGCCAGCAGTAACTACAGCCTACCCCCGCTGACAACTAATGAAAAACTGTTTTTT	CASSNYSLPPLTTNEKLFF
NA	TRBJ2-1	NA	TRBV14	TGTGCCAGCAGCCAAGCTTTTCCGGGATTGCCCTCGTATGAGCAGTTCTTC	CASSQAFPGLPSYEQFF
NA	TRBJ2-5	TRBD2	TRBV5-8	TGTGCCAGCAGCCCGGGGGTAGCGGGAGCGCAAGAGACCCAGTACTTC	CASSPGVAGAQETQYF
few	TRBJ2-1	TRBD2	TRBV9	TGTGCCAGCAGCGTAGGACTAGCGGGAGTCTACAATGAGCAGTTCTTC	CASSVGLAGVYNEQFF
once	TRBJ2-7	TRBD1	TRBV15	TGTGCCACCAGCAGAGATCAACAGGGGGCCTACGAGCAGTACTTC	CATSRDQQGAYEQYF
once	TRBJ2-1	NA	TRBV19	TGTGCCAGCACTTTGTCCGGGACGGCCTACAATGAGCAGTTCTTC	CASTLSGTAYNEQFF
NA	TRBJ1-1	NA	TRBV7-9	TGTGCCAGCAGCTTTTCGGGGTCGAACACTGAAGCTTTCTTT	CASSFSGSNTEAFF
NA	TRBJ2-7	NA	TRBV13	TGTGCCAGCAGCTTAGAACCGGCCGAGCAGTACTTC	CASSLEPAEQYF
NA	TRBJ2-7	NA	TRBV7-6	TGTGCCAGCAGCGCCAGGCCTGAGGACTACGAGCAGTACTTC	CASSARPEDYEQYF
NA	TRBJ2-5	NA	TRBV11-2	TGTGCCAGCAGCTTAGCGGGAGAAGGGGAGACCCAGTACTTC	CASSLAGEGETQYF
once	TRBJ2-2	TRBD2	TRBV6-5	TGTGCCAGCAGTTACGGCCTAGCGGGTAACACCGGGGAGCTGTTTTTT	CASSYGLAGNTGELFF